The source of this T cell receptor (beta chain) is a study of blood T cell repertoires in COVID-19. Study background: Whether acute or convalescent, the COVID-19 samples came from the United States, Italy and Spain.

Looked up from germline, CDR1 is PRHDT and CDR2 is FYEKMQ (reference sequence). The CDR3 loop spans 14 amino acids. The V end was cut by 3 bases, the J end by 8 bases, with 16 bases between. Recruits, aged about 18 to 95 years, lived in 24 US areas. As originally analysed: Researchers report that nucleated cell counts were estimated from reference gene primer amplification. Profiling relied on immunoSEQ multiplex PCR, and the TCRdb table lists in-frame clones only, not all of them. V and J calls and clone size follow that table, whereas D and trimming were derived from the DNA. The sample shows some 170,000 clones, about 90% of them seen only once.

What was sequenced was PBMCs or T cells enriched from blood (not recorded which). The sequence came from a human donor with acute COVID-19. The donor label of this sample is uncertain. V usage is TRBV13 and J usage is TRBJ1-1, with D uncertain. In DNA, the CDR3 is TGTGCCAGCAGCTTCACCGAATACCCGGGAGAAGCTTTCTTT. Translation: CASSFTEYPGEAFF.